What follows are 15 T cell receptor beta chains derived from one specimen sequenced in a study of shared clonotypes between healthy human individuals. TCRdb's table, derived via immunoSEQ multiplex PCR, lists solely in-frame clones and lacks some. Among 2 million to 2.5 million clones listed, 90% to 96% were seen once. Sequenced material: naive CD4+ T cells sorted from blood. Subset meaning: CD45RA+ positively selected. The receptor set was obtained from a man aged 18 to 29 in good health.

About this clone itself: Other nucleotide sequences from this sample produce the same CDR3. The chain has TRBV2 and TRBJ2-2, with TRBD1 matching 7 bases. The CDR3 runs 15 residues. CDR1 and CDR2 from the germline V gene are SNHLY and FYNNEI. V was pared by 4 bases and J by 2 bases, with 4 bases of the junction left unmatched. CDR3 protein: CASSVEGANTGELFF. The CDR3 nucleotides are TGTGCCAGCAGTGTCGAGGGGGCCAACACCGGGGAGCTGTTTTTT.

The genes are TRBV25-1 and TRBJ2-7, with TRBD1 identical over 11 bases. Looked up from germline, CDR1 is MGHDK and CDR2 is SYGVNS. The CDR3 has 15 residues. V trimming: 5 bases; J trimming: 6 bases; junction bases outside the gene matches: 9. Written as DNA, the CDR3 is TGTGCCAGCAGTCCCGGGGACAGGGGGGTGAGCGAGCAGTACTTC. Translation gives CASSPGDRGVSEQYF.

This clone was recorded only once. The rearrangement links TRBV19 to TRBJ2-1, with no clear D. CDR3 length: 13 amino acids. Per the germline V gene, CDR1 is LNHDA and CDR2 is SQIVND (reference sequence). V was cut by 3 bases and J by 6 bases, with 9 bases left in between. The CDR3 protein is CASSIGHSNEQFF. The CDR3 DNA reads as TGTGCCAGTAGTATCGGTCACAGCAATGAGCAGTTCTTC.

The chain combines TRBV10-1 with TRBJ2-7; 11 nucleotides match TRBD2. The V gene's germline CDR1 is WNHNN and CDR2 SYGVQD (reference sequence). This CDR3 is built from 15 residues. Germline trimming cut 4 bases from V and 0 bases from J; bases unmatched to any gene: 2. CDR3: CASSALAGGSYEQYF. In DNA, the CDR3 is TGCGCCAGCAGTGCCCTAGCGGGAGGCTCCTACGAGCAGTACTTC.

The rearrangement joins TRBV19 to TRBJ2-1, with 10 bases aligning to TRBD2. V lost 2 bases and J lost 5; bases outside the gene matches: 6. The CDR3 covers 16 residues. Germline V CDR1 and CDR2: LNHDA, SQIVND (reference sequence). This CDR3 reads CASSIPVAGGNNEQFF. The CDR3 DNA is TGTGCCAGTAGTATACCCGTAGCGGGAGGTAACAATGAGCAGTTCTTC.

Note on this clone: This CDR3 is also generated by other DNA sequences in the sample. J is TRBJ1-5 and V is TRBV7-2, with unresolved D. Germline assignment: CDR1 SGHTA and CDR2 FQGNSA. There are 15 residues in the CDR3. V lost 1 base, J lost 2 bases, and 9 bases lay in between. The CDR3 DNA follows: TGTGCCAGCAGCTTAGTGGGGTCGGGCAATCAGCCCCAGCATTTT. It is translated as CASSLVGSGNQPQHF.

This chain connects TRBV4-3 to TRBJ2-1; TRBD2 agrees at 9 bases. After removal of 2 bases from V and 0 bases from J, the junction contained 5 bases not matched to a gene. The CDR3 length is 17 residues. From germline, CDR1 is LGHNA and CDR2 YSLEER. The CDR3 loop reads CASSQRLAGSSYNEQFF. The CDR3 coding sequence is TGCGCCAGCAGCCAAAGGCTAGCGGGGAGCTCCTACAATGAGCAGTTCTTC.

The CDR3 sequence: CASREGNTGELFF. In DNA form, the CDR3 reads TGTGCCAGTAGGGAGGGGAACACCGGGGAGCTGTTTTTT. The chain is built from TRBV19 and TRBJ2-2; TRBD2 might be the D (6 bases). Trimming pared 6 bases from V and 1 base from J, leaving 6 bases between. Germline V gene sequence: CDR1 LNHDA, CDR2 SQIVND (reference sequence). This CDR3 has 13 residues.

This sequence joins TRBV19 and TRBJ2-7, with 13 bases lining up with TRBD2. V was clipped by 7 bases and J by 3 bases; unmatched bases: 6. The CDR3 has 15 residues. The germline V gene encodes CDR1 LNHDA and CDR2 SQIVND (reference sequence). CDR3 in DNA: TGTGCCAGTACCTCGGGACTAGCGGGAAACTACGAGCAGTACTTC. Translating gives CASTSGLAGNYEQYF.

As for this clone: The sample carries other DNA sequences with the same CDR3. CDR3 region: CASSLGTSGAYNEQFF. The CDR3 DNA follows: TGTGCCAGCAGCTTGGGGACTAGCGGGGCCTACAATGAGCAGTTCTTC. The chain carries TRBV5-4 and TRBJ2-1, with 12 nucleotides matching TRBD2. V lost 0 bases, J lost 2 bases, and 0 bases stayed unmatched. The CDR3 has 16 residues. Per the germline V gene, CDR1 is SGHNT and CDR2 is YYREEE (reference sequence).

This clone was found once. The rearrangement links TRBV30 to TRBJ2-5; unclear D gene. Deletions cut 1 base from V and 5 bases from J, with 8 bases between. CDR1 and CDR2 (germline): GTSNPN, SVGIG (reference sequence). The CDR3 is made up of 12 amino acids. The CDR3 DNA reads TGTGCCTGGAGTGGGAGTAGCGAGACCCAGTACTTC. Amino acid sequence: CAWSGSSETQYF.

The V call is TRBV4-1, the J call TRBJ1-1; 9 positions agree with TRBD1. The CDR3 extends over 16 amino acids. V lost 4 bases to trimming and J lost 6 bases; unmatched junction nucleotides: 12. Germline CDR1 and CDR2: MGHRA and YSYEKL. The CDR3 reads CASSRLAGTGSPEAFF. The CDR3 region has the DNA TGCGCCAGCAGCCGATTGGCCGGGACAGGGAGCCCTGAAGCTTTCTTT.

The chain couples TRBV5-8 to TRBJ2-5; 9 nucleotides agree with TRBD2. CDR1 SGHTS and CDR2 YDEGEE come from the germline V gene. This CDR3 has 14 amino acids. The V gene end was trimmed by 3 bases and the J gene end by 7 bases; junction bases not matched to a gene: 7. The DNA for the CDR3 is TGTGCCAGCAGCTCCTTTAGCGGGAGTGCGACCCAGTACTTC. Translated: CASSSFSGSATQYF.

The chain is built from TRBV9 and TRBJ1-6; 7 nucleotides match TRBD1. The ends lost 0 bases at V and 7 bases at J; junction bases unmatched: 7. This CDR3 region has 16 residues. Germline-derived CDR1 and CDR2 are SGDLS and YYNGEE. The CDR3 here is CASSVGLGQANSPLHF. CDR3 DNA sequence: TGTGCCAGCAGCGTAGGGCTCGGACAGGCGAATTCACCCCTCCACTTT.

About this clone itself: Other DNA sequences of this sample code for an identical CDR3. The chain joins TRBV6-1 to TRBJ1-3; D ambiguous. The CDR3 sequence is 15 residues long. Per germline, CDR1 MNHNS and CDR2 SASEGT. Trimming pared 0 bases from V and 0 bases from J, leaving 6 bases between. CDR3: CASSEASSSGNTIYF. For the CDR3, the DNA is TGTGCCAGCAGTGAAGCTAGCAGCTCTGGAAACACCATATATTTT.